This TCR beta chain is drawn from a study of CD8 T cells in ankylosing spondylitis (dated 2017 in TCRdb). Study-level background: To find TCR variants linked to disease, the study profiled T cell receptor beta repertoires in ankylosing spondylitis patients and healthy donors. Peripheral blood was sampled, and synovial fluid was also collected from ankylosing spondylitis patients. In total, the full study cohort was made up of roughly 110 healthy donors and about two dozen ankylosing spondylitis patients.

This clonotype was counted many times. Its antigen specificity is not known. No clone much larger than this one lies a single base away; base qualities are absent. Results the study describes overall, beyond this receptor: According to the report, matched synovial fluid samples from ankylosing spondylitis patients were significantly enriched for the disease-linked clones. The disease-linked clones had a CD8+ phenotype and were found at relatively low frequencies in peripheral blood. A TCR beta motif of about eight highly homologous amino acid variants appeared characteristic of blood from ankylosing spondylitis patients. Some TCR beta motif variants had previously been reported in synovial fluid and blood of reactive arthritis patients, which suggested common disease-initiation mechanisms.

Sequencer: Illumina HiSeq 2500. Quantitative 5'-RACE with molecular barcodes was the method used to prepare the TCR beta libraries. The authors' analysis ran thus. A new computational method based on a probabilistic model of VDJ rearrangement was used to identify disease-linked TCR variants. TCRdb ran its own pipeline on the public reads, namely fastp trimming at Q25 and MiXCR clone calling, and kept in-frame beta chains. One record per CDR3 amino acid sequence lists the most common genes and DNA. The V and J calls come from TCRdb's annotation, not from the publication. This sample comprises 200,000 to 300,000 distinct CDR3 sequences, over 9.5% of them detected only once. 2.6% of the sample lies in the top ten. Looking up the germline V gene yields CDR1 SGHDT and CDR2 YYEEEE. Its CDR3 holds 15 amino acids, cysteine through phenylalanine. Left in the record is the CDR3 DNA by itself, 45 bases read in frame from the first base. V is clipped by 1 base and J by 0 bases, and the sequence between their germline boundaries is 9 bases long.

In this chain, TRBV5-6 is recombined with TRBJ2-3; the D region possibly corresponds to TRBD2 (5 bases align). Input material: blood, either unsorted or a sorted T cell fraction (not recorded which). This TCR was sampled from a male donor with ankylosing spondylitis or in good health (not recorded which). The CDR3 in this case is CASSLPGESTDTQYF. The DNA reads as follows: TGTGCCAGCAGCTTGCCCGGGGAAAGCACAGATACGCAGTATTTT.